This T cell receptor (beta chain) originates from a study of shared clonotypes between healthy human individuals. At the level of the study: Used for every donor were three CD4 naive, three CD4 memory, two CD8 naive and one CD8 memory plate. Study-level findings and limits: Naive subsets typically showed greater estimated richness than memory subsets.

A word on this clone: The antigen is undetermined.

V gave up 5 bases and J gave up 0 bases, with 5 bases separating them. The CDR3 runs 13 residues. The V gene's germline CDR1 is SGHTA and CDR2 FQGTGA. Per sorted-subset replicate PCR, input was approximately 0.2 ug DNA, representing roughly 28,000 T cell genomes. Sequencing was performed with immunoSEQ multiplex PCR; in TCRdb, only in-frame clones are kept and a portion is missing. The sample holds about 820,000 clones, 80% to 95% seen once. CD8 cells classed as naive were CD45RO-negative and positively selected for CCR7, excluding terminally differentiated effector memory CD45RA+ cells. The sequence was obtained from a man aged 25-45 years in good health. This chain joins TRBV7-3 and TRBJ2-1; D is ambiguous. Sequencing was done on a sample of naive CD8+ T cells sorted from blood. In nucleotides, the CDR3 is TGTGCCAGCAGCGGGGACTCCTACAATGAGCAGTTCTTC. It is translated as CASSGDSYNEQFF.